The subject of this entry is one T cell receptor (beta chain). Antigen: not known. Germline CDR1 reads MNHNS; CDR2 reads SASEGT. The CDR3 extends over 13 amino acids. The V end lost 8 bases, the J end lost 1 base, and 10 bases lay between the germline ends. The sample originates from a study of long-term antiretroviral therapy in people with HIV. Study-wide context: Collection of the earliest samples took place about a decade ahead of the 2015 immediate-ART recommendation.

Points from the study as a whole: Clones that expanded before ART (that is, prior to treatment) dominated the repertoire at all time points. Diversity remained lower than transplant donor controls, even though it increased after ART.

One or more pre-ART and two or more post-ART PBMC samples were available from each donor. Survey level was the resolution at which the v3.0 immunoSEQ assay ran. Assay: immunoSEQ multiplex PCR; the TCRdb copy retains only in-frame clones and omits some. The sample lists roughly 23,000 clones; roughly 84% were seen once. Here the sequenced sample was unsorted PBMCs, taken approximately 6.2 years after starting antiretroviral therapy. V usage is TRBV6-1 and J usage is TRBJ2-3; D unclear. This receptor was identified in a man under 40 with HIV. CDR3 nucleotide sequence: TGTGCCAGCCTGGGCTGGGGCACAGATACGCAGTATTTT. It yields the protein CASLGWGTDTQYF.